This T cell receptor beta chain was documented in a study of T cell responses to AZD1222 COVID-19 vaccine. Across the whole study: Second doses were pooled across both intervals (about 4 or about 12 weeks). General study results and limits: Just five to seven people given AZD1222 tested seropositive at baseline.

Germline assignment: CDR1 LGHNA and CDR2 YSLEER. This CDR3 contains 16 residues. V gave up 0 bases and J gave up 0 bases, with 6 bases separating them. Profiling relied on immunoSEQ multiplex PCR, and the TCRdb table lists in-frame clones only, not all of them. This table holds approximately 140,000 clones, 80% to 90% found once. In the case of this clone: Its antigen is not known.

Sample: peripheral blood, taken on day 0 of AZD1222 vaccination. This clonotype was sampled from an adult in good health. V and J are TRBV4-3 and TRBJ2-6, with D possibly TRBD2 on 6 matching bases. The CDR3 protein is CASSQEGLSGANVLTF. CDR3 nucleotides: TGCGCCAGCAGCCAAGAGGGACTCTCTGGGGCCAACGTCCTGACTTTC.